What follows is one T cell receptor beta chain and its context. The data were taken from a study of blood T cell repertoires in COVID-19. At the level of the study: Collection of acute and convalescent COVID-19 samples took place in the United States, Italy and Spain. T cells, B-cell-depleted T cells, or PBMCs supplied cDNA or gDNA.

This CDR3 has 14 residues. V was trimmed by 0 bases and J by 4 bases, leaving 9 bases between them. Germline CDR1 reads LGHNA; CDR2 reads YSLEER. The protocol was immunoSEQ multiplex PCR, while the TCRdb copy is restricted to in-frame clones and leaves out a portion. The table records about 120,000 clones, roughly 80% of them present only once. The rearrangement joins TRBV4-3 to TRBJ1-2, with a tentative D call TRBD1 (5 bases). The TCR was taken from a man under 40 with acute or convalescent COVID-19. Sequences were obtained from peripheral blood. CDR3 sequence (DNA): TGCGCCAGCAGCCAAGATGCGGACACCTATGGCTACACCTTC. Translation: CASSQDADTYGYTF.